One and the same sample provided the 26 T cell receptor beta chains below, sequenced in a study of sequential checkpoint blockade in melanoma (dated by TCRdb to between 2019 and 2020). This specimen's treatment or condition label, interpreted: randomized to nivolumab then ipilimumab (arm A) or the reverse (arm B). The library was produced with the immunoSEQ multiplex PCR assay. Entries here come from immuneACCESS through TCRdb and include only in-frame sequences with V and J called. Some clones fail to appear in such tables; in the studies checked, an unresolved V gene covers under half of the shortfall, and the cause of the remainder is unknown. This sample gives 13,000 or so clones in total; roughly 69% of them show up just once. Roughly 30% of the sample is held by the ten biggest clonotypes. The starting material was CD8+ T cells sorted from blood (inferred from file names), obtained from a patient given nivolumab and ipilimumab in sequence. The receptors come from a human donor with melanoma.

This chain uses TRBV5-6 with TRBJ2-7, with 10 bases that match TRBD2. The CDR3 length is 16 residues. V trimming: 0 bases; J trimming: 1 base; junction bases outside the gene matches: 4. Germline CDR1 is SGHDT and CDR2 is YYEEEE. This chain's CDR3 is CASSLAGTSVSYEQYF. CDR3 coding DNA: TGTGCCAGCAGCTTGGCCGGGACTAGCGTATCCTACGAGCAGTACTTC. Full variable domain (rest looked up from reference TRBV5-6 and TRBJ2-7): DAGVTQSPTHLIKTRGQQVTLRCSPKSGHDTVSWYQQALGQGPQFIFQYYEEEERQRGNFPDRFSGHQFPNYSSELNVNALLLGDSALYLCASSLAGTSVSYEQYFGPGTRLTVT.

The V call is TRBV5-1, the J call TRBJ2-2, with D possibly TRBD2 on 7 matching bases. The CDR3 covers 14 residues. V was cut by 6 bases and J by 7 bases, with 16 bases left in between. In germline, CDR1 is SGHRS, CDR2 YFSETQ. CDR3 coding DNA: TGCGCCAGCAACGAGGGGGGGCATTTCGGGGAGCTGTTTTTT. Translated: CASNEGGHFGELFF.

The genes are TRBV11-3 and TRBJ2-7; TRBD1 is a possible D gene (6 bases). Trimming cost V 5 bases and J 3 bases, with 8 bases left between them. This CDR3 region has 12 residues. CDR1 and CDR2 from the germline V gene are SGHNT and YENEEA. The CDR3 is CASSLGHYEQYF. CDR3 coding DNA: TGTGCCAGCAGCCTGGGACACTACGAGCAGTACTTC.

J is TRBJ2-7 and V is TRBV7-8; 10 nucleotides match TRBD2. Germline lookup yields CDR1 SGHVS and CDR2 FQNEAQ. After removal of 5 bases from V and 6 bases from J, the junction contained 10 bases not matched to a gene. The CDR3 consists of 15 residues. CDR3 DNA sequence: TGTGCCAGCAGCCCCGGGCTAGCGGGGGTCCTCGAGCAGTACTTC. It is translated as CASSPGLAGVLEQYF.

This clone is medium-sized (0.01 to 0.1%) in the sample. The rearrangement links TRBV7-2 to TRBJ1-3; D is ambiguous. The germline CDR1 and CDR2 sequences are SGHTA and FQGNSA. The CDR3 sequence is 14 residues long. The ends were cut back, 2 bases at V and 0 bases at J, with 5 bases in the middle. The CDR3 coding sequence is TGTGCCAGCAGCTTAATTAGCTCTGGAAACACCATATATTTT. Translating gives CASSLISSGNTIYF. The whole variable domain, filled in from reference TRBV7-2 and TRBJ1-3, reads GAGVSQSPSNKVTEKGKDVELRCDPISGHTALYWYRQSLGQGLEFLIYFQGNSAPDKSGLPSDRFSAERTGGSVSTLTIQRTQQEDSAVYLCASSLISSGNTIYFGEGSWLTVV.

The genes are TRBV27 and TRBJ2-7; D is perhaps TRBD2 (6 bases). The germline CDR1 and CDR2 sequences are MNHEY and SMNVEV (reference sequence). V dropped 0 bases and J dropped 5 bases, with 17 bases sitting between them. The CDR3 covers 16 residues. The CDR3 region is CASSLSIIGGFDEQYF. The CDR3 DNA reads TGTGCCAGCAGTTTATCGATAATAGGAGGGTTCGACGAGCAGTACTTC.

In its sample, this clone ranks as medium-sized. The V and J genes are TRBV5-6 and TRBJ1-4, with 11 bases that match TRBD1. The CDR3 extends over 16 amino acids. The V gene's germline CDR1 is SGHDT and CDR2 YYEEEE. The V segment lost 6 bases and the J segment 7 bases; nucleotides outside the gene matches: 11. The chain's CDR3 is CASTTGTGGRSEKLFF. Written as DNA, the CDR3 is TGTGCCAGCACTACCGGGACAGGGGGAAGAAGTGAAAAACTGTTTTTT.

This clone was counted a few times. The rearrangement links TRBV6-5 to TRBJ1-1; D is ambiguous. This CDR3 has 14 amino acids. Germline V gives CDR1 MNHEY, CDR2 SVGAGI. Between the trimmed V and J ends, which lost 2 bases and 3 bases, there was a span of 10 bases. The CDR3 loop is CASSYGSEHTEAFF. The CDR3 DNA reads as TGTGCCAGCAGTTACGGAAGCGAACACACTGAAGCTTTCTTT.

In nucleotides, the CDR3 is TGTGCCAGCCGTCGAACAGGCTCCTACGAGCAGTACTTC. Protein product: CASRRTGSYEQYF. This chain uses TRBV5-6 with TRBJ2-7; D is possibly TRBD1 (5 bases). V shed 7 bases and J shed 0 bases, with 11 bases lying between them. The CDR3 is 13 amino acids. CDR1 SGHDT and CDR2 YYEEEE come from the germline V gene.

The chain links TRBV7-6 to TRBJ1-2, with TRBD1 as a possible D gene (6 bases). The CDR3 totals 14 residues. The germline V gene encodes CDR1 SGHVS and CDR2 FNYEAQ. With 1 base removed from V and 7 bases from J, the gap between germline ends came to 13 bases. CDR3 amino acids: CASSLGGGAAGYTF. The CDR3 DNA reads TGTGCCAGCAGCTTAGGCGGGGGGGCCGCTGGCTACACCTTC. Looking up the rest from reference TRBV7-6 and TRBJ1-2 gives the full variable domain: GAGVSQSPRYKVTKRGQDVALRCDPISGHVSLYWYRQALGQGPEFLTYFNYEAQQDKSGLPNDRFSAERPEGSISTLTIQRTEQRDSAMYRCASSLGGGAAGYTFGSGTRLTVV.

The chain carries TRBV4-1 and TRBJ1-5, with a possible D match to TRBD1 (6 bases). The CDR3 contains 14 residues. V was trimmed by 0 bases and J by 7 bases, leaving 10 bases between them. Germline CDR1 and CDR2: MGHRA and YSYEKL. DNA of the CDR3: TGCGCCAGCAGCCAAGACAGGGGCGGGCAGCCCCAGCATTTT. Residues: CASSQDRGGQPQHF.

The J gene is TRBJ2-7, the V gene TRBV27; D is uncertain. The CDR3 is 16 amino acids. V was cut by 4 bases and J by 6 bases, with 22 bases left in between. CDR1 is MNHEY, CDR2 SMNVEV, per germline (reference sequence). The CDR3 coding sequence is TGTGCCAGCAGTTCGCCCCTGACGGAGTACGGTGCCGAGCAGTACTTC. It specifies CASSSPLTEYGAEQYF.

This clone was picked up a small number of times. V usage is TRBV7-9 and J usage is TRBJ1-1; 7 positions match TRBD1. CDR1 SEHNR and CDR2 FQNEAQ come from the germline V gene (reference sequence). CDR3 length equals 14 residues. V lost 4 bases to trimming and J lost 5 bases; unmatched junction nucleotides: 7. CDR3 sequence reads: CASSSITGVTEAFF. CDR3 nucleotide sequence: TGTGCCAGCAGCTCGATCACAGGGGTTACTGAAGCTTTCTTT.

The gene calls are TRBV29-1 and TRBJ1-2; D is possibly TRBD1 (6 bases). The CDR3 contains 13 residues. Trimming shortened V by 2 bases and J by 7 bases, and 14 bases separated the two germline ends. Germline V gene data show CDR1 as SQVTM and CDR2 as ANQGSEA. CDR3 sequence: CSVEWQGFGGYTF. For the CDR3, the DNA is TGCAGCGTTGAATGGCAGGGGTTTGGTGGCTACACCTTC. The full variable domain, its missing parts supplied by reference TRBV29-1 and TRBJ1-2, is SAVISQKPSRDICQRGTSLTIQCQVDSQVTMMFWYRQQPGQSLTLIATANQGSEATYESGFVIDKFPISRPNLTFSTLTVSNMSPEDSSIYLCSVEWQGFGGYTFGSGTRLTVV.

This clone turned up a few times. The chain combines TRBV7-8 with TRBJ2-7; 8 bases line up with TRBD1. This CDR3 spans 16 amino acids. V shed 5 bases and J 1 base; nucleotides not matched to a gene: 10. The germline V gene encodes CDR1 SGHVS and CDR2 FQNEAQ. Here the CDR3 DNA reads TGTGCCAGCAGCCCGCGGACAGGGTACGTTTCCTACGAGCAGTACTTC. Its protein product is CASSPRTGYVSYEQYF.

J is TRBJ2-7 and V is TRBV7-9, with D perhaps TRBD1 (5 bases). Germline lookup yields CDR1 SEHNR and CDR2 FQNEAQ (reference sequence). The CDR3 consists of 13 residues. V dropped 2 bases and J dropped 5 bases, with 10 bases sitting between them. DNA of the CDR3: TGTGCCAGCAGCTTAAAGGGGTTCGACGAGCAGTACTTC. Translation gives CASSLKGFDEQYF.

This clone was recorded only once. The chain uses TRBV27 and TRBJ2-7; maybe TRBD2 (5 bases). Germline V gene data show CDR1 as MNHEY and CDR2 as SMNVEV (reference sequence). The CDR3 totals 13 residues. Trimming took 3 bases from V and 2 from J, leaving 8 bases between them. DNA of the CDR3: TGTGCCAGCAGTTTGAAGCGGACCTACGAGCAGTACTTC. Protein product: CASSLKRTYEQYF.

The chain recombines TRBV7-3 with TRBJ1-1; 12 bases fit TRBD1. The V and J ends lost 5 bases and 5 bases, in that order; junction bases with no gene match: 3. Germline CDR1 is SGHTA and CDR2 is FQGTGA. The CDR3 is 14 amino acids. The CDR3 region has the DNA TGTGCCAGCAGCATGGGACAGGGGGCTACTGAAGCTTTCTTT. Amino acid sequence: CASSMGQGATEAFF.

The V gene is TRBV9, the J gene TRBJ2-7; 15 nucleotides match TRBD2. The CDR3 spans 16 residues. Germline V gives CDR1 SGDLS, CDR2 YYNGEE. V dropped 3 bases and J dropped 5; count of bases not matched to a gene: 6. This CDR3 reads CASSGGLAGGIHEQYF. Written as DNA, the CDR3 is TGTGCCAGCAGCGGGGGACTAGCGGGAGGAATCCACGAGCAGTACTTC.

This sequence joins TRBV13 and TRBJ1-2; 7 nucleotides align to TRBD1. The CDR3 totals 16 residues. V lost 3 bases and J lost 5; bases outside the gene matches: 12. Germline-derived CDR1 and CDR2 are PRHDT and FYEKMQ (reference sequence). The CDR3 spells CASSFSRTGDRYGYTF. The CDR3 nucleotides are TGTGCCAGCAGCTTTTCCAGGACAGGCGATCGATATGGCTACACCTTC. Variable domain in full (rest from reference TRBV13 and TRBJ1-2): AAGVIQSPRHLIKEKRETATLKCYPIPRHDTVYWYQQGPGQDPQFLISFYEKMQSDKGSIPDRFSAQQFSDYHSELNMSSLELGDSALYFCASSFSRTGDRYGYTFGSGTRLTVV.

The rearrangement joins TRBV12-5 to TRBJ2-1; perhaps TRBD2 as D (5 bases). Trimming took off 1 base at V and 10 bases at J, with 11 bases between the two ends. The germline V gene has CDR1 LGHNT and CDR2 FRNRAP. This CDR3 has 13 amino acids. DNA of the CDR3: TGTGCTAGTGGTTTGGGGACTGGGAAGGAGCAGTTCTTC. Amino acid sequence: CASGLGTGKEQFF.

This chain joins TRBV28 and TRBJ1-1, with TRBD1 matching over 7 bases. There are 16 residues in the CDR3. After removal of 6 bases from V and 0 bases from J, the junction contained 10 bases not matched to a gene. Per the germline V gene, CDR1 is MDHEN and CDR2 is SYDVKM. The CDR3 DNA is TGTGCCAGCAGGGAGACAGGGCGGGGCATGAACACTGAAGCTTTCTTT. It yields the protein CASRETGRGMNTEAFF.

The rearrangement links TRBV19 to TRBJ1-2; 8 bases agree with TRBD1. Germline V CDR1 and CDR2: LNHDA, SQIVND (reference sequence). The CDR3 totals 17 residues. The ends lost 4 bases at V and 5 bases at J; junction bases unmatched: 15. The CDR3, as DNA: TGTGCCAGTAGTAACTCCGGGACAGGCCCCCCGAGATATGGCTACACCTTC. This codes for CASSNSGTGPPRYGYTF.

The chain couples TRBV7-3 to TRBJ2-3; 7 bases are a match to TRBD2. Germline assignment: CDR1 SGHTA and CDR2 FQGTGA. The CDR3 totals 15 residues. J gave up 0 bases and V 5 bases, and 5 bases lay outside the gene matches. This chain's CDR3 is CASSHWGGSTDTQYF. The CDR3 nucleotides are TGTGCCAGCAGCCACTGGGGGGGGAGCACAGATACGCAGTATTTT. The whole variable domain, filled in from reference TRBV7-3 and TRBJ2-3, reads GAGVSQTPSNKVTEKGKYVELRCDPISGHTALYWYRQSLGQGPEFLIYFQGTGAADDSGLPNDRFFAVRPEGSVSTLKIQRTERGDSAVYLCASSHWGGSTDTQYFGPGTRLTVL.

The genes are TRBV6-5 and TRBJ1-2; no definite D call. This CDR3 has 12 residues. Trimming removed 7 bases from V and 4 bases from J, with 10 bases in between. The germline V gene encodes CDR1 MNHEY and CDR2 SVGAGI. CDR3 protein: CASTAGIYGYTF. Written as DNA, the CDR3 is TGTGCCAGCACCGCCGGGATCTATGGCTACACCTTC.

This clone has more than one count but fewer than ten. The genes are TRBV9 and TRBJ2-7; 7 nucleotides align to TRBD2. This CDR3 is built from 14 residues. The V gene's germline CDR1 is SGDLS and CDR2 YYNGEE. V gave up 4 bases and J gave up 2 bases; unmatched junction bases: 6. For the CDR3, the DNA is TGTGCCAGCAGCCCCTCCCGGGGGGCCTACGAGCAGTACTTC. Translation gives CASSPSRGAYEQYF.